The 23 T cell receptor beta chains below all came from one sample that was sequenced in a study of blood T cell repertoires in COVID-19 (dated by TCRdb to about 2020). Library preparation employed the immunoSEQ multiplex PCR assay. Drawn from immuneACCESS, this table holds only the in-frame rearrangements with V and J called that TCRdb kept. Clones are partly lost; checked studies trace under half to an unresolved V gene and leave the rest unexplained. A total of some 150,000 clones appear in this sample, around 83% of them only once. Of the sample, 1% to 1.2% falls within the top ten clones. Sequencing was done on a sample of peripheral blood. The receptors here all came from a man between 40 and 49 years old with acute or convalescent COVID-19.

Only one count was recorded for this clone. The chain joins TRBV28 to TRBJ1-1; D not certain. Trimming shortened V by 6 bases and J by 0 bases, and 8 bases separated the two germline ends. Germline loops: CDR1 MDHEN, CDR2 SYDVKM. The CDR3 loop spans 13 amino acids. The CDR3 DNA reads TGTGCCAGCAGACAAATTATGAACACTGAAGCTTTCTTT. This translates into CASRQIMNTEAFF.

The rearrangement joins TRBV7-2 to TRBJ1-1; D uncertain. Trimming stripped 1 base from V and 1 base from J, with 7 bases between. The CDR3 totals 14 residues. CDR1 and CDR2 (germline): SGHTA, FQGNSA. DNA for the CDR3: TGTGCCAGCAGCTTAGGCCGGTCGAACACTGAAGCTTTCTTT. Translation gives CASSLGRSNTEAFF.

The rearrangement links TRBV6-6 to TRBJ1-2; D gene ambiguous. The germline V gene has CDR1 MNHNY and CDR2 SVGAGI (reference sequence). The CDR3 has 13 residues. V was trimmed by 3 bases and J by 3 bases, leaving 8 bases between them. The CDR3 nucleotides are TGTGCCAGCAGTTATGAGAGGGACTATGGCTACACCTTC. This encodes CASSYERDYGYTF.

To note about this clone: Other DNA sequences in the same sample also yield this CDR3. This sequence joins TRBV10-3 and TRBJ2-7; a weak D match, TRBD1 (7 bases). Germline V gives CDR1 ENHRY, CDR2 SYGVKD. Between the trimmed V and J ends, which lost 0 bases and 6 bases, there was a span of 12 bases. CDR3 length: 14 amino acids. CDR3 region: CAISESRQGGEQYF. The DNA for the CDR3 is TGTGCCATCAGTGAGTCCAGACAGGGAGGCGAGCAGTACTTC.

This chain joins TRBV9 and TRBJ1-4, with TRBD1 matching over 9 bases. The V segment lost 3 bases and the J segment 6 bases; nucleotides outside the gene matches: 3. Germline V lookup: CDR1 SGDLS, CDR2 YYNGEE. The CDR3 extends over 14 amino acids. CDR3 nucleotides: TGTGCCAGCAGCGCCGGGACAGGGCATGAAAAACTGTTTTTT. It specifies CASSAGTGHEKLFF. Drawing the rest from reference TRBV9 and TRBJ1-4, the complete variable domain is DSGVTQTPKHLITATGQRVTLRCSPRSGDLSVYWYQQSLDQGLQFLIQYYNGEERAKGNILERFSAQQFPDLHSELNLSSLELGDSALYFCASSAGTGHEKLFFGSGTQLSVL.

This chain joins TRBV9 and TRBJ1-2; 7 bases are shared with TRBD1. Germline V gives CDR1 SGDLS, CDR2 YYNGEE. The V segment lost 5 bases and the J segment 3 bases; nucleotides outside the gene matches: 10. CDR3 size: 15 residues. DNA of the CDR3: TGTGCCAGCAGTATTGCCGGGACAGAGTACTATGGCTACACCTTC. Translated: CASSIAGTEYYGYTF. Combining the CDR3 with reference TRBV9 and TRBJ1-2 gives the whole variable domain DSGVTQTPKHLITATGQRVTLRCSPRSGDLSVYWYQQSLDQGLQFLIQYYNGEERAKGNILERFSAQQFPDLHSELNLSSLELGDSALYFCASSIAGTEYYGYTFGSGTRLTVV.

In its sample, this clone was seen once. The V and J genes are TRBV7-2 and TRBJ2-5; 14 bases are shared with TRBD2. With 5 bases clipped from V and 5 bases from J, the junction kept 7 bases outside the gene matches. This CDR3 has 16 residues. Germline V gives CDR1 SGHTA, CDR2 FQGNSA. The CDR3 is CASSPKGLAGVETQYF. The CDR3 nucleotides are TGTGCCAGCAGCCCGAAGGGACTAGCGGGGGTCGAGACCCAGTACTTC. Filled out from reference TRBV7-2 and TRBJ2-5, the complete variable domain reads GAGVSQSPSNKVTEKGKDVELRCDPISGHTALYWYRQSLGQGLEFLIYFQGNSAPDKSGLPSDRFSAERTGGSVSTLTIQRTQQEDSAVYLCASSPKGLAGVETQYFGPGTRLLVL.

The J gene is TRBJ1-1, the V gene TRBV2; unclear D gene. Germline CDR1 and CDR2: SNHLY and FYNNEI. Trimming pared 10 bases from V and 2 bases from J, leaving 11 bases between. This CDR3 contains 12 residues. As DNA, the CDR3 is TGTGCCACAACGGGGTATAACACTGAAGCTTTCTTT. Amino acids: CATTGYNTEAFF.

A note on this clone: The same CDR3 can be traced to other DNA sequences in this sample. The V gene is TRBV2, the J gene TRBJ2-5; maybe TRBD1 (5 bases). The CDR3 length is 12 residues. Trimming removed 4 bases from V and 5 bases from J, with 8 bases in between. Looked up from germline, CDR1 is SNHLY and CDR2 is FYNNEI. CDR3 protein: CASSGDSETQYF. For the CDR3, the DNA is TGTGCCAGCAGTGGCGACAGTGAGACCCAGTACTTC.

This rearrangement joins TRBV24-1 to TRBJ2-1; 14 positions agree with TRBD2. J lost 1 base, V lost 5 bases, and 12 bases had no gene match. The CDR3 consists of 20 residues. Germline V lookup: CDR1 KGHDR, CDR2 SFDVKD. The CDR3, as DNA: TGTGCCACCAGTGTCACACCGGGACTAGCGGGGGCTACATCCTACAATGAGCAGTTCTTC. As protein: CATSVTPGLAGATSYNEQFF.

The CDR3 region is CASSSGTLYNEQFF. CDR3 nucleotides: TGTGCCAGCAGCTCCGGGACTTTATACAATGAGCAGTTCTTC. V usage is TRBV5-4 and J usage is TRBJ2-1; D may be TRBD2 (6 bases). Trimming took 3 bases from V and 4 from J, leaving 11 bases between them. The germline V gene encodes CDR1 SGHNT and CDR2 YYREEE (reference sequence). The CDR3 contains 14 residues.

There are a few counts of this clone. The CDR3: CASSQDPATNEKLFF. The CDR3 coding sequence is TGTGCCAGCAGCCAAGATCCCGCAACTAATGAAAAACTGTTTTTT. This sequence joins TRBV14 and TRBJ1-4; D ambiguous. V was cut by 0 bases and J by 0 bases, with 5 bases left in between. The CDR3 has 15 amino acids. Germline V gives CDR1 SGHDN, CDR2 FVKESK.

As to this clone: Distinct nucleotide sequences in the sample also encode this CDR3. V is TRBV19 and J is TRBJ2-2; D is perhaps TRBD1 (6 bases). The CDR3 is made up of 15 amino acids. CDR1 and CDR2 from the germline V gene are LNHDA and SQIVND (reference sequence). The V gene lost 4 bases and the J gene lost 0 bases, with 9 bases spanning the gap. The CDR3 protein is CASSTSGANTGELFF. The CDR3 coding sequence is TGTGCCAGTAGTACTTCAGGGGCGAACACCGGGGAGCTGTTTTTT. Filled out from reference TRBV19 and TRBJ2-2, the complete variable domain reads DGGITQSPKYLFRKEGQNVTLSCEQNLNHDAMYWYRQDPGQGLRLIYYSQIVNDFQKGDIAEGYSVSREKKESFPLTVTSAQKNPTAFYLCASSTSGANTGELFFGEGSRLTVL.

The chain recombines TRBV3-1 (or the pseudogene TRBV3-2) with TRBJ2-7, with 9 bases aligning to TRBD1. The J segment lost 1 base and the V segment lost 3 bases, leaving 4 bases of the junction unmatched. This CDR3 is built from 15 residues. Germline CDR1 is LGHDT and CDR2 is YNNKEL (reference sequence). In DNA form, the CDR3 reads TGTGCCAGCAGCCAGGAAGGACAGGGGTCCTACGAGCAGTACTTC. Translating gives CASSQEGQGSYEQYF.

The chain links TRBV7-9 to TRBJ2-3, with a weak D call TRBD2 (6 bases). The V gene's germline CDR1 is SEHNR and CDR2 FQNEAQ (reference sequence). The CDR3 covers 14 residues. V was cut by 2 bases and J by 6 bases, with 12 bases left in between. CDR3 DNA: TGTGCCAGCAGCTTACGGGGGTCCCAGGATACGCAGTATTTT. The encoded protein is CASSLRGSQDTQYF.

The rearrangement uses TRBV6-6 and TRBJ1-1; D uncertain. Trimming cost V 5 bases and J 4 bases, with 8 bases left between them. The length of the CDR3 is 12 residues. CDR1 and CDR2 from the germline V gene are MNHNY and SVGAGI (reference sequence). The CDR3 is CASSDGVTEAFF. CDR3 DNA sequence: TGTGCCAGCAGTGACGGGGTCACTGAAGCTTTCTTT.

The chain has TRBV6-5 and TRBJ2-7; tentatively, D is TRBD2 (6 bases). Looked up from germline, CDR1 is MNHEY and CDR2 is SVGAGI. Trimming shortened V by 4 bases and J by 3 bases, and 13 bases separated the two germline ends. The CDR3 is 14 amino acids. In DNA, the CDR3 is TGTGCCAGCAGTTTCGGGACTTCCAGCTACGAGCAGTACTTC. This gives the protein CASSFGTSSYEQYF.

This sequence joins TRBV5-4 and TRBJ1-1; no clear D. The CDR3 has 12 residues. Germline values: CDR1 SGHNT, CDR2 YYREEE (reference sequence). V lost 5 bases and J 4 bases, leaving 9 bases between the germline ends. CDR3 amino acids: CASRKGGTEAFF. The DNA for the CDR3 is TGTGCCAGCAGGAAAGGAGGCACTGAAGCTTTCTTT.

The genes are TRBV6-1 and TRBJ2-5; 7 bases map to TRBD1. In germline, CDR1 is MNHNS, CDR2 SASEGT. V was pared by 2 bases and J by 2 bases, with 2 bases of the junction left unmatched. The CDR3 loop spans 14 amino acids. CDR3 sequence reads: CASSELGQQETQYF. As DNA, the CDR3 is TGTGCCAGCAGTGAACTGGGACAGCAAGAGACCCAGTACTTC.

The chain joins TRBV6-5 to TRBJ2-2; TRBD1 agrees at 9 bases. J gave up 6 bases and V 7 bases, and 9 bases lay outside the gene matches. Germline assignment: CDR1 MNHEY and CDR2 SVGAGI. The CDR3 is 15 residues long. The CDR3 spells CASKTQGALAGELFF. For the CDR3, the DNA is TGTGCCAGCAAAACACAGGGGGCCCTCGCCGGGGAGCTGTTTTTT.

This chain uses TRBV19 with TRBJ1-5; D remains ambiguous. This CDR3 is 14 amino acids long. Germline lookup yields CDR1 LNHDA and CDR2 SQIVND (reference sequence). V was cut by 6 bases and J by 0 bases, with 9 bases left in between. The DNA for the CDR3 is TGTGCCAGTAGCCATCGGGGTAGCAATCAGCCCCAGCATTTT. Amino acids: CASSHRGSNQPQHF.

This clone was detected a few times. The chain uses TRBV6-5 and TRBJ1-1; D not certain. The V end lost 7 bases, the J end lost 1 base, and 10 bases lay between the germline ends. The CDR3 has 13 residues. Germline V gives CDR1 MNHEY, CDR2 SVGAGI. Here the CDR3 DNA reads TGTGCCAGCATGCCGGTCAAGAACACTGAAGCTTTCTTT. It codes for CASMPVKNTEAFF.

The J gene is TRBJ1-2, the V gene TRBV29-1; TRBD1 agrees at 12 bases. From germline, CDR1 is SQVTM and CDR2 ANQGSEA. With V trimmed by 6 bases and J by 6 bases, 5 bases remained unmatched. CDR3 length: 13 residues. The CDR3 here is CSVQGQGADGYTF. The CDR3 DNA reads TGCAGCGTCCAGGGACAGGGGGCCGATGGCTACACCTTC.